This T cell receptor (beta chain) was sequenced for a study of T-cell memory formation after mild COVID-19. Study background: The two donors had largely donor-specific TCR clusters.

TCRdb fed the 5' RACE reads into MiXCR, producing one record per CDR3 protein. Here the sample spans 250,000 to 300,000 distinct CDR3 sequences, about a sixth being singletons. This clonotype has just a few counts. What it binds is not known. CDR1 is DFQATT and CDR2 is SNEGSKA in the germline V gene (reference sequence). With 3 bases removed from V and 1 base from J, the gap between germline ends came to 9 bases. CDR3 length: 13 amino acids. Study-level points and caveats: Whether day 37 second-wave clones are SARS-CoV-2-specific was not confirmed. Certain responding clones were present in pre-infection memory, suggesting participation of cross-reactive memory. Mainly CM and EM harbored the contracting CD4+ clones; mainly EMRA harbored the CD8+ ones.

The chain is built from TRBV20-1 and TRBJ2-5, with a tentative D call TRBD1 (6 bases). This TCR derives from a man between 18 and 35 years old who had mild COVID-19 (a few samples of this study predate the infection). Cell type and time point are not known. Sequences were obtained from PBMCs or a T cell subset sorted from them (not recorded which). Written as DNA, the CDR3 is TGCAGTGCTAGTGAAGGGGGCCAAGAGACCCAGTACTTC. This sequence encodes CSASEGGQETQYF.